This TCR beta chain is from a study of cytotoxic CD8 clonotypes in ibrutinib-treated CLL. Study-wide results and caveats: Lymph node repertoires were not studied, and sampling times were unmatched. Age-matched healthy donor levels were exceeded by baseline clonality, which tracked circulating CD8+ T-cell counts.

Method: immunoSEQ multiplex PCR; TCRdb's copy keeps in-frame clones and lacks some. The sample lists 160,000 or so clones, 88% occurring once. Germline assignment: CDR1 SGHAT and CDR2 FQNNGV. CDR3 length equals 15 residues. Trimming removed 5 bases from V and 1 base from J, with 14 bases in between. This clone was picked up a small number of times. What it recognizes is unknown. The sample in question was PBMCs, obtained at disease progression, from a patient treated with ibrutinib. The source of this sequence is a human donor with chronic lymphocytic leukemia. V is TRBV11-2 and J is TRBJ1-1, with a weak D call TRBD1 (6 bases). The CDR3 sequence is CASSPRQVSNTEAFF. The CDR3 region has the DNA TGTGCCAGCAGCCCGAGACAGGTTTCGAACACTGAAGCTTTCTTT.